The clone carrying this TCR beta chain showed up just once. Authors' data handling: Nucleated cell counts were estimated from reference gene primer amplification. Method: immunoSEQ multiplex PCR; TCRdb's copy keeps in-frame clones and lacks some. That table supplies the V and J calls and clone size; D and trimming were determined from the DNA. The table lists 150,000 to 200,000 clones, 82% of them singletons. The source of the sample is a study of blood T cell repertoires in COVID-19. Between the trimmed V and J ends, which lost 5 bases and 6 bases, there was a span of 14 bases. CDR3 length: 13 residues. Germline CDR1 SGHDT, CDR2 YYEEEE.

The sequenced sample consisted of peripheral blood. The receptor was derived from a woman in her twenties or thirties with acute or convalescent COVID-19. This chain uses TRBV5-6 with TRBJ1-2; weak D call: TRBD1 (6 bases). As DNA, the CDR3 is TGTGCCAGCAGGAGGGACATTAGAGATGGCTACACCTTC. This gives the protein CASRRDIRDGYTF.